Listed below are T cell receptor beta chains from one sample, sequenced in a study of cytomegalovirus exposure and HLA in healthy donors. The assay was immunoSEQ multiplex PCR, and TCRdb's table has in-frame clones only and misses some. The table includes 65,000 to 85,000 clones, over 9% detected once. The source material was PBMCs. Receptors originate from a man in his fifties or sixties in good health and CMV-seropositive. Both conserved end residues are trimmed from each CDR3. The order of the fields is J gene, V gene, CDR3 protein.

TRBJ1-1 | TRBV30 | AWTLGQPNTEAF
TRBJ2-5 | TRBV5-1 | ASSPGQGALWD
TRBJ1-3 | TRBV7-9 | ASSGGQGARGNTIY
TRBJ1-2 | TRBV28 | ASSFRPGPNYGYT
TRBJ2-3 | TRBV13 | ASSDFSGTNTDTQY
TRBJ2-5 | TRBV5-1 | ASSFLRSGQETQY
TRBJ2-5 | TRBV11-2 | ASSTGLAGIPRETQY
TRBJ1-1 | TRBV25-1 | ASRTKRGMGGGTEAF
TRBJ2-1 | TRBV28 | ASSLSVRATNEQF
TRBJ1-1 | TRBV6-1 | ASTLQEGITEAF